Listed below are T cell receptor beta chains from one sample, sequenced in a study of blood T cell repertoires in COVID-19. Assay used: immunoSEQ multiplex PCR; TCRdb lists only in-frame clones, some missing. The sample has 130,000 to 150,000 clones, around 87% seen once. The sample taken for sequencing was peripheral blood. These receptors came from a woman in her sixties or seventies with active COVID-19. Both conserved end residues are part of each CDR3. The D gene is left open where the match is weak. Size is omitted from some rows. Given values are once, few, many or a class for expanded clones.

d_call: .; clone_size: .; j_call: TRBJ1-1; v_call: TRBV27; cdr3_nt: TGTGCCAGCAGTTTATCGAGGATTATGAACACTGAAGCTTTCTTT; cdr3_aa: CASSLSRIMNTEAFF
d_call: .; clone_size: .; j_call: TRBJ2-7; v_call: TRBV4-2; cdr3_nt: TGTGCCAGCAGCCGGAGTGCCAGGGCCGACGAGCAGTACTTC; cdr3_aa: CASSRSARADEQYF
d_call: TRBD1; clone_size: .; j_call: TRBJ1-1; v_call: TRBV7-8; cdr3_nt: TGTGCCAGCAGCTTACACTACAGGGGAGGGAACACTGAAGCTTTCTTT; cdr3_aa: CASSLHYRGGNTEAFF
d_call: TRBD1; clone_size: .; j_call: TRBJ1-2; v_call: TRBV7-2; cdr3_nt: TGTGCCAGCAGCAAACTTTCTACAGGGGCCGAGGGTGGCTACACCTTC; cdr3_aa: CASSKLSTGAEGGYTF
d_call: TRBD1; clone_size: .; j_call: TRBJ1-2; v_call: TRBV5-1; cdr3_nt: TGCGCCAGCAGCGGAAGGACAGGAACTAACTATGGCTACACCTTC; cdr3_aa: CASSGRTGTNYGYTF
d_call: TRBD1; clone_size: once; j_call: TRBJ1-5; v_call: TRBV27; cdr3_nt: TGTGCCAGCGGCTTGCCCTCCGGGACAGGGATCAATCAGCCCCAGCATTTT; cdr3_aa: CASGLPSGTGINQPQHF
d_call: .; clone_size: .; j_call: TRBJ1-3; v_call: TRBV5-1; cdr3_nt: TGCGCCAGCCGGGGGGCCGGTGGAAACACCATATATTTT; cdr3_aa: CASRGAGGNTIYF
d_call: TRBD2; clone_size: few; j_call: TRBJ2-1; v_call: TRBV4-2; cdr3_nt: TGTGCCAGCAGCCAAGAGGGGGGGACTAGGGGATACAATGAGCAGTTCTTC; cdr3_aa: CASSQEGGTRGYNEQFF
d_call: TRBD1; clone_size: .; j_call: TRBJ1-1; v_call: TRBV5-6; cdr3_nt: TGTGCCAGCAGCTTGGAAAGGGGGCGCAGGGGCACTGAAGCTTTCTTT; cdr3_aa: CASSLERGRRGTEAFF
d_call: TRBD2; clone_size: .; j_call: TRBJ2-1; v_call: TRBV9; cdr3_nt: TGTGCCAGCAGCGGGATTAGCGGGAAAGAGAATGAGCAGTTCTTC; cdr3_aa: CASSGISGKENEQFF
d_call: .; clone_size: .; j_call: TRBJ2-2; v_call: TRBV19; cdr3_nt: TGTGCCAGTAGTTTCCTAGCCACCGGGGAGCTGTTTTTT; cdr3_aa: CASSFLATGELFF
d_call: .; clone_size: .; j_call: TRBJ1-5; v_call: TRBV28; cdr3_nt: TGTGCCAGCAGTTTAAGGGGGACCGCCAATCAGCCCCAGCATTTT; cdr3_aa: CASSLRGTANQPQHF
d_call: .; clone_size: .; j_call: TRBJ2-3; v_call: TRBV11-1; cdr3_nt: TGTGCCAGCAGCGGCGGAGGGCCATGGGATACGCAGTATTTT; cdr3_aa: CASSGGGPWDTQYF
d_call: TRBD1; clone_size: .; j_call: TRBJ1-6; v_call: TRBV6-6; cdr3_nt: TGTGCCAGCACCCCCCGGGGACAGGACGTTTCACCCCTCCACTTT; cdr3_aa: CASTPRGQDVSPLHF
d_call: .; clone_size: .; j_call: TRBJ2-3; v_call: TRBV14; cdr3_nt: TGTGCCAGCAGCAAGCAAGGAAGCGGCACAGATACGCAGTATTTT; cdr3_aa: CASSKQGSGTDTQYF
d_call: TRBD1; clone_size: .; j_call: TRBJ1-5; v_call: TRBV6-6; cdr3_nt: TGTGCCAGCAGCCGTGCCGGGACAGGGAAACATCAGCCCCAGCATTTT; cdr3_aa: CASSRAGTGKHQPQHF
d_call: .; clone_size: once; j_call: TRBJ1-4; v_call: TRBV18; cdr3_nt: TGTGCCAGCTCGCCAAGCCGGAATGAAAAACTGTTTTTT; cdr3_aa: CASSPSRNEKLFF
d_call: .; clone_size: once; j_call: TRBJ1-4; v_call: TRBV7-4; cdr3_nt: TGTGCCAGCAGCTTACGGGGGGGCGCGGACGAAAAACTGTTTTTT; cdr3_aa: CASSLRGGADEKLFF
d_call: .; clone_size: few; j_call: TRBJ1-5; v_call: TRBV7-8; cdr3_nt: TGTGCCAGCAGCCCGGGACTGTTTAGCAATCAGCCCCAGCATTTT; cdr3_aa: CASSPGLFSNQPQHF
d_call: TRBD1; clone_size: few; j_call: TRBJ2-7; v_call: TRBV6-2/TRBV6-3; cdr3_nt: TGTGCCAGCAGTTTAGGAGGGACAGGAACCTACGAGCAGTACTTC; cdr3_aa: CASSLGGTGTYEQYF
d_call: TRBD1; clone_size: once; j_call: TRBJ1-1; v_call: TRBV2; cdr3_nt: TGTGCCAGCAGTGATGACACAGGGGCTGAAGCTTTCTTT; cdr3_aa: CASSDDTGAEAFF
d_call: .; clone_size: .; j_call: TRBJ1-5; v_call: TRBV5-1; cdr3_nt: TGCGCCAGCAGCCCGGAGGTTGGTGGGAGCAATCAGCCCCAGCATTTT; cdr3_aa: CASSPEVGGSNQPQHF
d_call: TRBD2; clone_size: .; j_call: TRBJ2-2; v_call: TRBV5-5; cdr3_nt: TGTGCCAGCAGCTTGGTACCTAGCGGGAGCGGTACCGGGGAGCTGTTTTTT; cdr3_aa: CASSLVPSGSGTGELFF
d_call: TRBD2; clone_size: .; j_call: TRBJ2-1; v_call: TRBV5-1; cdr3_nt: TGCGCCAGCAGCTTGGGGACTAGCGGTGGGAGGGGGCAGTTCTTC; cdr3_aa: CASSLGTSGGRGQFF
d_call: .; clone_size: .; j_call: TRBJ2-5; v_call: TRBV3-1/TRBV3-2; cdr3_nt: TGTGCCAGCAGCCAAAGGGGATCAGAGACCCAGTACTTC; cdr3_aa: CASSQRGSETQYF
d_call: .; clone_size: .; j_call: TRBJ2-3; v_call: TRBV6-2/TRBV6-3; cdr3_nt: TGTGCCAGCAGTTACGTGGGGCCTACAGATACGCAGTATTTT; cdr3_aa: CASSYVGPTDTQYF
d_call: TRBD2; clone_size: .; j_call: TRBJ2-5; v_call: TRBV7-2; cdr3_nt: TGTGCCAGCAGCTTAGGGTTTAGCGGGAGCCCTGGAGAGACCCAGTACTTC; cdr3_aa: CASSLGFSGSPGETQYF
d_call: TRBD1; clone_size: .; j_call: TRBJ2-7; v_call: TRBV6-2/TRBV6-3; cdr3_nt: TGTGCCAGCAGCCAGGGGACAGACTACGAGCAGTACTTC; cdr3_aa: CASSQGTDYEQYF
d_call: TRBD2; clone_size: .; j_call: TRBJ2-3; v_call: TRBV4-3; cdr3_nt: TGCGCCAGCAGCCAAACGCTCTCTAGCGGGAGACCAGATACGCAGTATTTT; cdr3_aa: CASSQTLSSGRPDTQYF
d_call: TRBD2; clone_size: .; j_call: TRBJ2-7; v_call: TRBV28; cdr3_nt: TGTGCCAGCAGTTTGGGGGGGGAGCTCTACGAGCAGTACTTC; cdr3_aa: CASSLGGELYEQYF
d_call: TRBD2; clone_size: .; j_call: TRBJ2-1; v_call: TRBV4-3; cdr3_nt: TGCGCCAGCAGCCAAGCTCTCGGACTAGCGGAGTACAATGAGCAGTTCTTC; cdr3_aa: CASSQALGLAEYNEQFF
d_call: .; clone_size: .; j_call: TRBJ2-7; v_call: TRBV5-5; cdr3_nt: TGTGCCAGCAGCTCCACGCGGCCCGAACAGGGCTACGAGCAGTACTTC; cdr3_aa: CASSSTRPEQGYEQYF
d_call: TRBD1; clone_size: .; j_call: TRBJ1-1; v_call: TRBV13; cdr3_nt: TGTGCCAGCAGCTTAGGGGACAGGGGAACTGAAGCTTTCTTT; cdr3_aa: CASSLGDRGTEAFF
d_call: .; clone_size: .; j_call: TRBJ2-3; v_call: TRBV6-5; cdr3_nt: TGTGCCAGCTCCCAGGTGGCTAGCAGCACAGATACGCAGTATTTT; cdr3_aa: CASSQVASSTDTQYF
d_call: .; clone_size: .; j_call: TRBJ2-7; v_call: TRBV6-4; cdr3_nt: TGTGCCCGCCAAGGAGGGGAAACCTACGAGCAGTACTTC; cdr3_aa: CARQGGETYEQYF
d_call: TRBD2; clone_size: once; j_call: TRBJ2-7; v_call: TRBV9; cdr3_nt: TGTGCCAGCAGCGGACGCCTTACTAGCGGGAGTAACGAGCAGTACTTC; cdr3_aa: CASSGRLTSGSNEQYF
d_call: TRBD2; clone_size: .; j_call: TRBJ2-1; v_call: TRBV4-2; cdr3_nt: TGTGCCAGCAGCTTCCAGCGGGAGAGCTCCTACAATGAGCAGTTCTTC; cdr3_aa: CASSFQRESSYNEQFF
d_call: TRBD2; clone_size: .; j_call: TRBJ2-5; v_call: TRBV10-3; cdr3_nt: TGTGCCATCAGTGAGGCTTTACTAGCGGGAGGCCAAGAGACCCAGTACTTC; cdr3_aa: CAISEALLAGGQETQYF
d_call: .; clone_size: .; j_call: TRBJ1-2; v_call: TRBV28; cdr3_nt: TGTGCCAGCAGTTTAGACAGGACAAGCTACACCTTC; cdr3_aa: CASSLDRTSYTF
d_call: .; clone_size: .; j_call: TRBJ1-4; v_call: TRBV6-1; cdr3_nt: TGTGCCAGCAGTGAAGCTAAGGCAGGGCTAATGAAACTGTTTTTT; cdr3_aa: CASSEAKAGLMKLFF
d_call: TRBD2; clone_size: .; j_call: TRBJ2-7; v_call: TRBV5-6; cdr3_nt: TGTGCCAGCAGCTTAGCTCGGACTAGCCGATTTTACGAGCAGTACTTC; cdr3_aa: CASSLARTSRFYEQYF